Sequencing of this T cell receptor beta chain was carried out in a study of cytomegalovirus exposure and HLA in healthy donors. Looking at the study overall: Among several hundred genotyped donors, approximately 80% fell in the Caucasian-associated ancestry cluster. Study findings and constraints: Sequencing likely generated an artifact that appeared as a cluster of highly shared sequence variants. Earlier analysis looked at TCR beta V segments, and most were productive about 90% or about 30% of the time.

With 1 base clipped from V and 1 base from J, the junction kept 7 bases outside the gene matches. The germline CDR1 and CDR2 sequences are MDHEN and SYDVKM. The CDR3 has 18 amino acids. Primers included in the PCR were 60 Vbeta and 13 Jbeta primers. TCRdb's table, derived via immunoSEQ multiplex PCR, lists solely in-frame clones and lacks some. Counted here are about 95,000 clones, about 80% occurring once; the ten biggest clones make up approximately 11%. Points on this clone: The target antigen is unknown.

The sequenced sample consisted of PBMCs. This TCR was sampled from a man aged 18-30 years in good health and CMV-seropositive. V is TRBV28 and J is TRBJ2-3, with 11 bases fitting TRBD2. CDR3 sequence (DNA): TGTGCCAGCAGTTTATTACTAGCGGGGGTTGATGGCACAGATACGCAGTATTTT. It codes for CASSLLLAGVDGTDTQYF.